A selection of T cell receptor beta chains follows, all from one sample in a study of metastatic and nonmetastatic thyroid tumors. TCRdb called clones again from the PCR reads with MiXCR. Of tens of thousands of clones listed, about 26% are singletons. The sample consisted of blood. Receptors were obtained from a male donor with papillary thyroid cancer or a benign thyroid nodule (not recorded which). Some clones in this sample may be carry-over from other donors' samples. Each CDR3 is given with its conserved first and last residue.

len,v_gene,CDR3aa
13,TRBV18,CASSPGELSPQFF
15,TRBV6-2/TRBV6-3,CASSSPAGLAAEQYF
12,TRBV7-2,CASSPGTVEAFF
16,TRBV27,CASSSTLERAPDTQYF
16,TRBV9,CASSARLAGGLYEQYF
15,TRBV7-9,CASSLLSETSYEQYF
15,TRBV5-1,CASSKGQGLHNEQFF
14,TRBV20-1,CSASGRPGYYEQYF
14,TRBV20-1,CSARAPALNTEAFF
14,TRBV20-1,CSAEGTGPSYEQYF
14,TRBV27,CASRSTSRSKTQYF
13,TRBV3-1,CASSQQGAGELFF
13,TRBV7-2,CASSLRGAQPQHF
16,TRBV14,CASSPLEGNPNTEAFF
15,TRBV29-1,CSVARSSGGANVLTF
13,TRBV20-1,CSARGGARDIQYF
18,TRBV6-6,CASSYSETTGTDWKTQYF
14,TRBV20-1,CSFSPGGANEKLFF
16,TRBV20-1,CSASTGTGVPLYEQYF
17,TRBV5-1,CASSLNIAPGTNYGYTF
14,TRBV4-1,CASSQRSSSYEQYF
14,TRBV20-1,CSATRDVTSYEQYF
15,TRBV19,CASSMRLAVTGELFF
15,TRBV6-1,CASSAEAGGYNEQFF
14,TRBV2,CASLPRTGEGEQYF
18,TRBV10-3,CAISDQKAGGPPSYEQYF
17,TRBV7-3,CASSRDSGRSNTGELFF
14,TRBV2,CASRAGGGEDTQYF
13,TRBV6-1,CASVDGSTDTQYF
16,TRBV28,CASSSYRGQNTGELFF
14,TRBV20-1,CSARRTENNSPLHF
15,TRBV11-2,CASSDVAVNNYGYTF
15,TRBV20-1,CSARGPATGTDTQYF
14,TRBV9,CASSVEATLYGYTF
13,TRBV5-8,CASSLLGAETQYF
14,TRBV2,CASSGLDRGYGYTF
15,TRBV7-9,CASSRRQGANYGYTF
14,TRBV18,CASSTGQGPDTQYF
14,TRBV18,CASSPTVDAGELFF
16,TRBV5-1,CASSPKPQGSIFEAFF
14,TRBV2,CASSEMGMNTEAFF
13,TRBV4-2,CASSQGAWYGYTF
14,TRBV6-1,CASTGTSGNREQFF
16,TRBV7-2,CASSLGTSGRGGGVYF
13,TRBV3-1,CASSHRQPATLHF
14,TRBV6-1,CASSPTGITETQYF
15,TRBV5-4,CASSFSGAGLDTIYF
17,TRBV6-5,CASSHTMEIAGHNEQFF
16,TRBV2,CASSEAEIFNNSPLHF
20,TRBV18,CASSQDRGATIFEGPYEQYF
15,TRBV30,CAWSGLAGGGDTQYF
14,TRBV27,CASTASGTYNEQFF
14,TRBV25-1,CASSGGVSWKTQYF
13,TRBV6-1,CASSKPTRTEAFF
14,TRBV20-1,CSARPPVGDEKLFF
14,TRBV20-1,CSASRDGQEETQYF
15,TRBV6-4,CASSDSREGTDTQYF
16,TRBV18,CASSPLPRGGADTQYF
13,TRBV20-1,CSARERRNTEAFF